The 25 T cell receptor beta chains below were found in one sample sequenced in a study of T-cell memory formation after mild COVID-19. A single record per CDR3 protein comes from TCRdb applying MiXCR to the 5' RACE reads. Of about 200,000 distinct CDR3 sequences listed, under 20% were seen once; the top ten hold under 2.5%. Sequencing input: PBMCs or a T cell subset sorted from them (not recorded which). The origin of the receptors is an adult woman who had mild COVID-19 (a few samples of this study predate the infection). Cell type and time point are not known.

Only a few counts were recorded for this clonotype. The rearrangement links TRBV6-2 or TRBV6-3 to TRBJ2-1; 7 bases are shared with TRBD2. The ends lost 7 bases at V and 5 bases at J; junction bases unmatched: 11. The CDR3 has 15 amino acids. Germline CDR1 MNHEY, CDR2 SVGEGT. The DNA for the CDR3 is TGTGCCAGCACCGGTAGCGGGTCTGGGGACAATGAGCAGTTCTTC. Its translation is CASTGSGSGDNEQFF.

This clonotype was counted only a few times. This rearrangement joins TRBV5-5 to TRBJ2-1; D is unresolved. V lost 0 bases and J 2 bases, leaving 12 bases between the germline ends. The CDR3 covers 16 residues. Germline V gives CDR1 SGHKS, CDR2 YYEKEE (reference sequence). The CDR3 loop reads CASSLVAGATYNEQFF. The CDR3 nucleotides are TGTGCCAGCAGCTTGGTAGCTGGAGCTACCTACAATGAGCAGTTCTTC. The full variable domain, with the rest looked up from reference TRBV5-5 and TRBJ2-1, is DAGVTQSPTHLIKTRGQQVTLRCSPISGHKSVSWYQQVLGQGPQFIFQYYEKEERGRGNFPDRFSARQFPNYSSELNVNALLLGDSALYLCASSLVAGATYNEQFFGPGTRLTVL.

The chain has TRBV5-1 and TRBJ2-3; 9 bases map to TRBD2. The CDR3 totals 15 residues. J gave up 3 bases and V 0 bases, and 2 bases lay outside the gene matches. Looked up from germline, CDR1 is SGHRS and CDR2 is YFSETQ. The CDR3 region is CASSLASGATDTQYF. The CDR3 coding sequence is TGCGCCAGCAGCTTGGCTAGCGGGGCGACAGATACGCAGTATTTT.

The J gene is TRBJ2-3, the V gene TRBV7-3; D may be TRBD2 (5 bases). The CDR3 runs to 16 residues. Between the trimmed V and J ends, which lost 3 bases and 5 bases, there was a span of 18 bases. Germline V gene lookup returns CDR1 SGHTA and CDR2 FQGTGA. The CDR3 DNA sequence: TGTGCCAGCAGCTTTTATCACGGAGGCCTGGGAGATACGCAGTATTTT. This encodes CASSFYHGGLGDTQYF.

The V and J genes are TRBV7-2 and TRBJ2-7, with 9 bases that match TRBD1. This CDR3 contains 13 residues. Per germline, CDR1 SGHTA and CDR2 FQGNSA. Trimming took 7 bases from V and 4 from J; bases not matched to a gene: 5. The CDR3 DNA reads TGTGCCAGCAATGACAGGGGGTGGTACGAGCAGTACTTC. This encodes CASNDRGWYEQYF.

The V call is TRBV7-2, the J call TRBJ2-1, with 7 bases matching TRBD2. J lost 10 bases, V lost 0 bases, and 9 bases had no gene match. CDR3 length: 15 residues. CDR1 is SGHTA, CDR2 FQGNSA, per germline. CDR3 nucleotides: TGTGCCAGCAGCTTAGCGGGGGGGTCCGAGCGGGAGCAGTTCTTC. Translation: CASSLAGGSEREQFF.

This clonotype was counted between two and nine times. The chain employs TRBV7-3 and TRBJ2-7; D may be TRBD2 (5 bases). Germline V gene sequence: CDR1 SGHTA, CDR2 FQGTGA. The V and J ends lost 2 bases and 3 bases respectively, with 8 bases between them. The CDR3 loop spans 13 amino acids. Written as DNA, the CDR3 is TGTGCCAGCAGCTTAGCCCGGGACTACGAGCAGTACTTC. The encoded protein is CASSLARDYEQYF.

This clonotype was detected only a few times. The chain recombines TRBV7-3 with TRBJ2-3; D gene uncertain. The CDR3 length is 13 residues. V was trimmed by 2 bases and J by 6 bases, leaving 9 bases between them. Germline assignment: CDR1 SGHTA and CDR2 FQGTGA. The CDR3 protein is CASSLWDSDTQYF. In DNA, the CDR3 is TGTGCCAGCAGCTTATGGGATTCGGATACGCAGTATTTT.

This clonotype was counted between two and nine times. V is TRBV12-3 or TRBV12-4 and J is TRBJ2-5, with 8 positions matching TRBD1. This CDR3 comprises 14 residues. With 6 bases clipped from V and 5 bases from J, the junction kept 8 bases outside the gene matches. CDR3 sequence (DNA): TGTGCCAGCAGCCCCGGACAGGGAGGCGAGACCCAGTACTTC. Protein product: CASSPGQGGETQYF.

V is TRBV7-9 and J is TRBJ1-1, with D unresolved. This CDR3 region has 12 residues. Trimming shortened V by 4 bases and J by 5 bases, and 8 bases separated the two germline ends. Germline V CDR1 and CDR2: SEHNR, FQNEAQ (reference sequence). CDR3 in DNA: TGTGCCAGCAGCTCATCCGGGACTGAAGCTTTCTTT. Amino acids: CASSSSGTEAFF.

This clonotype was counted at least ten times. V is TRBV18 and J is TRBJ2-7; possibly TRBD1 or TRBD2 for D (5 bases each). Trimming removed 0 bases from V and 9 bases from J, with 15 bases in between. From germline, CDR1 is KGHSH and CDR2 LQKENI. The CDR3 spans 14 residues. CDR3 in DNA: TGTGCCAGCTCACCACCGCAGGGTTGGCGGGTGCAGTACTTC. Translation gives CASSPPQGWRVQYF.

V is TRBV21-1 and J is TRBJ2-7; the table names TRBD1, a call not compared with the DNA. TRBV21-1 is designated a pseudogene. This CDR3 spans 14 amino acids. CDR3 sequence (DNA): TGTGCCAGCAGCAAGGGGACAGCTTCCTACGAGCAGTACTTC. Protein product: CASSKGTASYEQYF.

The table lists this clonotype with a few counts. This rearrangement joins TRBV12-3 or TRBV12-4 to TRBJ1-6; D gene ambiguous. V was clipped by 5 bases and J by 4 bases, with 18 bases between them. The CDR3 sequence is 17 residues long. The CDR3: CASSHSQGVLYNSPLHF. In DNA form, the CDR3 reads TGTGCCAGCAGTCATTCACAAGGAGTACTTTATAATTCACCCCTCCACTTT.

This clonotype was detected only a few times. V is TRBV19 and J is TRBJ2-5; 7 nucleotides line up with TRBD2. Trimming cost V 4 bases and J 2 bases; bases outside gene matches: 7. The CDR3 length is 15 residues. Germline V gives CDR1 LNHDA, CDR2 SQIVND (reference sequence). CDR3 sequence (DNA): TGTGCCAGTAGTAAGGGAGGGTCGGGGCAAGAGACCCAGTACTTC. This gives the protein CASSKGGSGQETQYF.

This clonotype was picked up a small number of times. The gene calls are TRBV5-1 and TRBJ2-7, with D perhaps TRBD1 or TRBD2 (5 bases each). The V end lost 3 bases, the J end lost 0 bases, and 19 bases lay between the germline ends. CDR1 and CDR2 (germline): SGHRS, YFSETQ. CDR3 length: 17 residues. This CDR3 is CASSSDPGPPSSYEQYF. CDR3 DNA: TGCGCCAGCAGCTCGGACCCGGGACCCCCGAGCTCCTACGAGCAGTACTTC.

This clonotype was detected only a few times. The chain employs TRBV20-1 and TRBJ2-3, with 7 nucleotides matching TRBD2. Germline V CDR1 and CDR2: DFQATT, SNEGSKA (reference sequence). CDR3 length equals 16 residues. V lost 3 bases, J lost 0 bases, and 9 bases stayed unmatched. The CDR3 nucleotides read TGCAGTGCTAGGAGGGGAGGGAGGGTGAGCACAGATACGCAGTATTTT. It yields the protein CSARRGGRVSTDTQYF.

The gene calls are TRBV18 and TRBJ1-1, with unresolved D. The CDR3 consists of 15 residues. Germline assignment: CDR1 KGHSH and CDR2 LQKENI. V dropped 3 bases and J dropped 5 bases, with 16 bases sitting between them. As DNA, the CDR3 is TGTGCCAGCTCACCGACGAGTTGGGGAGAAACTGAAGCTTTCTTT. Its translation is CASSPTSWGETEAFF.

This chain links TRBV28 with TRBJ2-5; the D gene is possibly TRBD2 (5 bases). The ends were cut back, 5 bases at V and 5 bases at J, with 15 bases in the middle. Germline V gives CDR1 MDHEN, CDR2 SYDVKM. The CDR3 contains 14 residues. The CDR3 DNA sequence: TGTGCCAGCAGTGTGGGGAGTGCCGGGGAGACCCAGTACTTC. Residues: CASSVGSAGETQYF.

This clonotype was seen a few times. The chain carries TRBV6-2 or TRBV6-3 and TRBJ2-1; no clear D gene. Trimming removed 4 bases at V and 0 bases at J, with 13 bases between. The CDR3 is 16 amino acids. Germline CDR1 and CDR2: MNHEY and SVGEGT. Written as DNA, the CDR3 is TGTGCCAGCAGTTCCCCCGGGTTTAACTCCTACAATGAGCAGTTCTTC. Translating it yields CASSSPGFNSYNEQFF.

This clonotype came up a few times. V usage is TRBV29-1 and J usage is TRBJ2-1; perhaps TRBD1 as D (6 bases). This CDR3 contains 12 residues. The V end was cut by 5 bases, the J end by 9 bases, with 14 bases between. Germline V gene data show CDR1 as SQVTM and CDR2 as ANQGSEA. The CDR3 loop reads CSVKQGSGEQFF. CDR3 in DNA: TGCAGCGTTAAACAGGGTTCTGGTGAGCAGTTCTTC.

The table lists this clonotype with a few counts. The V call is TRBV6-1, the J call TRBJ2-7; 10 bases match TRBD1. This CDR3 spans 14 amino acids. Germline CDR1 reads MNHNS; CDR2 reads SASEGT. The ends lost 7 bases at V and 4 bases at J; junction bases unmatched: 7. The DNA of the CDR3 is TGTGCCAGCATATCCGGGACAGGGGTGTACGAGCAGTACTTC. Protein product: CASISGTGVYEQYF.

In its sample, this clonotype was seen a few times. The V and J genes are TRBV29-1 and TRBJ2-1; TRBD1 might be the D (6 bases). This CDR3 contains 15 residues. Deletions cut 1 base from V and 6 bases from J, with 16 bases between. Germline V gene data show CDR1 as SQVTM and CDR2 as ANQGSEA. CDR3 loop: CSVEGAGATFNEQFF. The CDR3 coding sequence is TGCAGCGTTGAAGGTGCAGGGGCAACATTCAATGAGCAGTTCTTC.

This clonotype appeared a few times. This chain uses TRBV5-1 with TRBJ2-2; D is perhaps TRBD1 (6 bases). With 7 bases removed from V and 2 bases from J, the gap between germline ends came to 15 bases. The germline V gene has CDR1 SGHRS and CDR2 YFSETQ. This CDR3 has 15 residues. The CDR3 nucleotides read TGCGCCAGCGCCCCGGGACACACTAACACCGGGGAGCTGTTTTTT. Translation gives CASAPGHTNTGELFF.

The chain joins TRBV5-5 to TRBJ2-5, with D unresolved. V was cut by 0 bases and J by 8 bases, with 11 bases left in between. The germline gives CDR1 SGHKS, CDR2 YYEKEE (reference sequence). The CDR3 has 13 amino acids. The CDR3 nucleotides are TGTGCCAGCAGCTTGGGGGGAAGGTCAACCCAGTACTTC. Its protein is CASSLGGRSTQYF.

This clonotype was seen just once. The V call is TRBV28, the J call TRBJ1-2; weak D call: TRBD1 (6 bases). In germline, CDR1 is MDHEN, CDR2 SYDVKM. The ends were cut back, 6 bases at V and 8 bases at J, with 13 bases in the middle. The CDR3 consists of 12 residues. CDR3 residues: CASSSGGAGYTF. The CDR3 coding sequence is TGTGCCAGCAGCTCCGGGGGCGCAGGCTACACCTTC.